This TCR beta chain was captured in a study of cytomegalovirus exposure and HLA in healthy donors. Per the germline V gene, CDR1 is SGHTA and CDR2 is FQGNSA. V dropped 0 bases and J dropped 9; count of bases not matched to a gene: 2. The CDR3 covers 13 residues. Amplification used 60 Vbeta primers and 13 Jbeta primers. Generated by immunoSEQ multiplex PCR, the TCRdb table keeps only in-frame clones and is missing some. The table has around 130,000 clones, more than 60% seen once. The sample was PBMCs. The TCR sequence derives from a woman between 40 and 55 years old in good health and CMV-seropositive. V is TRBV7-2 and J is TRBJ1-1; 9 bases agree with TRBD1. The CDR3 region has the DNA TGTGCCAGCAGCTTAGCGGGGACAGGGAAAGCTTTCTTT. It translates to CASSLAGTGKAFF.